Shown below are 27 T cell receptor beta chains from a single sample sequenced in a study of cytomegalovirus exposure and HLA in healthy donors. The PCR had 60 Vbeta and 13 Jbeta primers. Libraries were prepared by immunoSEQ multiplex PCR; TCRdb keeps only in-frame clonotypes and omits some of them. The sample lists approximately 130,000 clones, nearly 80% occurring once. Sequenced material: PBMCs. These receptors originate from a woman in her forties in good health and CMV-seronegative.

The chain has TRBV12-2 and TRBJ2-7; TRBD2 is taken as the D call from the table, unchecked against the DNA. TRBV12-2 is listed as a pseudogene. This CDR3 has 19 amino acids. As DNA, the CDR3 is TGTGCAAGTCGCTTACCGATTAGATTAGCGGGAGGGAACTCCTACGAGCAGTACTTC. Residues: CASRLPIRLAGGNSYEQYF.

The genes are TRBV10-3 and TRBJ2-7; 9 bases line up with TRBD2. V trimming: 6 bases; J trimming: 4 bases; junction bases outside the gene matches: 13. The germline gives CDR1 ENHRY, CDR2 SYGVKD. This CDR3 region has 16 residues. For the CDR3, the DNA is TGTGCCATCAGCGAGGGACTTAGCGGGAGAAAATACGAGCAGTACTTC. Translation gives CAISEGLSGRKYEQYF.

This clone has a handful of counts. This rearrangement joins TRBV7-8 to TRBJ2-7, with D maybe TRBD2 (6 bases). Deletions cut 5 bases from V and 3 bases from J, with 32 bases between. CDR3 size: 20 residues. CDR1 is SGHVS, CDR2 FQNEAQ, per germline. The CDR3 DNA reads as TGTGCCAGCAGCCGGTCAAGAAGCGCCCCCCCCGGGACTCTAGGCTACGAGCAGTACTTC. Translating it yields CASSRSRSAPPGTLGYEQYF. The variable domain in full, completed from reference TRBV7-8 and TRBJ2-7, reads GAGVSQSPRYKVAKRGQDVALRCDPISGHVSLFWYQQALGQGPEFLTYFQNEAQLDKSGLPSDRFFAERPEGSVSTLKIQRTQQEDSAVYLCASSRSRSAPPGTLGYEQYFGPGTRLTVT.

J is TRBJ1-1 and V is TRBV6-5; D possibly corresponds to TRBD1 (5 bases). Between the trimmed V and J ends, which lost 11 bases and 1 base, there was a span of 17 bases. The CDR3 extends over 14 amino acids. Per the germline V gene, CDR1 is MNHEY and CDR2 is SVGAGI. CDR3 residues: CAVGGEGRNTEAFF. In nucleotides, the CDR3 is TGTGCCGTGGGGGGGGAGGGGAGGAACACTGAAGCTTTCTTT.

The CDR3 is CASSTQKTGEGTDTQYF. The DNA of the CDR3 is TGTGCCAGCTCAACTCAAAAAACGGGGGAGGGCACAGATACGCAGTATTTT. The chain couples TRBV18 to TRBJ2-3; a weak D match, TRBD2 (6 bases). The CDR3 has 17 residues. Deletions cut 5 bases from V and 1 base from J, with 19 bases between. CDR1 KGHSH and CDR2 LQKENI come from the germline V gene.

The chain uses TRBV9 and TRBJ2-1; 11 bases fit TRBD2. CDR3 length equals 16 residues. Trimming cost V 0 bases and J 15 bases; bases outside gene matches: 14. Germline V gene sequence: CDR1 SGDLS, CDR2 YYNGEE. CDR3 sequence (DNA): TGTGCCAGCAGCGTAGGACCTAGCGGGGGGAAGGATACGGCGTTCTTC. Amino acid sequence: CASSVGPSGGKDTAFF.

The chain combines TRBV4-2 with TRBJ1-2; 7 bases match TRBD1. This CDR3 contains 14 residues. V lost 0 bases and J lost 6; bases outside the gene matches: 4. Germline CDR1 LGHNA, CDR2 YNFKEQ. The CDR3 sequence is CASSQDLTGDGYTF. The CDR3, as DNA: TGTGCCAGCAGCCAAGATCTTACAGGGGATGGCTACACCTTC.

The rearrangement links TRBV2 to TRBJ1-1; maybe TRBD1 (6 bases). Germline CDR1 is SNHLY and CDR2 is FYNNEI. The CDR3 sequence is 14 residues long. V was trimmed by 0 bases and J by 12 bases, leaving 17 bases between them. CDR3 in DNA: TGTGCCAGCAGTGAAGCGCTAATGGGGGCTGGAACTTTCTTT. It encodes CASSEALMGAGTFF.

The chain employs TRBV18 and TRBJ2-5, with unresolved D. Germline values: CDR1 KGHSH, CDR2 LQKENI. V was clipped by 0 bases and J by 5 bases, with 4 bases between them. The CDR3 loop spans 12 amino acids. CDR3 region: CASSPPEETQYF. The CDR3 bases are TGTGCCAGCTCACCACCCGAGGAGACCCAGTACTTC. Complete variable domain (other parts from reference TRBV18 and TRBJ2-5): NAGVMQNPRHLVRRRGQEARLRCSPMKGHSHVYWYRQLPEEGLKFMVYLQKENIIDESGMPKERFSAEFPKEGPSILRIQQVVRGDSAAYFCASSPPEETQYFGPGTRLLVL.

This clone was picked up one time. This chain uses TRBV28 with TRBJ2-7; weak D call: TRBD2 (5 bases). The CDR3 spans 15 residues. The V gene's germline CDR1 is MDHEN and CDR2 SYDVKM. The V end was cut by 6 bases, the J end by 2 bases, with 17 bases between. The CDR3 region is CASRGNGVFPYEQYF. In nucleotides, the CDR3 is TGTGCCAGCAGGGGGAACGGGGTTTTCCCCTACGAGCAGTACTTC.

The chain has TRBV28 and TRBJ2-3; 8 nucleotides match TRBD2. J was trimmed by 4 bases and V by 4 bases; bases with no gene match: 13. CDR1 and CDR2 from the germline V gene are MDHEN and SYDVKM. The CDR3 length is 17 residues. CDR3 DNA: TGTGCCAGCAGTTCTAGGGGGTCGGCGGGAGGTGCAGATACGCAGTATTTT. It yields the protein CASSSRGSAGGADTQYF.

This chain links TRBV7-2 with TRBJ2-6, with TRBD1 as a possible D gene (5 bases). V lost 4 bases to trimming and J lost 0 bases, with 13 bases between them. The CDR3 runs to 17 residues. CDR1 and CDR2 from the germline V gene are SGHTA and FQGNSA. DNA for the CDR3: TGTGCCAGCAGCTCCCGCAGCAGGGCCTCTGGGGCCAACGTCCTGACTTTC. This codes for CASSSRSRASGANVLTF.

The chain uses TRBV23-1 and TRBJ2-7, with TRBD2 identical over 7 bases. TRBV23-1 is reported as an ORF; its role is uncertain. J gave up 4 bases and V 4 bases, and 16 bases lay outside the gene matches. The CDR3 sequence is 17 residues long. The CDR3 sequence is CASSLPWVGGSGYEQYF. CDR3 in DNA: TGCGCCAGCAGTCTTCCATGGGTGGGCGGGAGCGGGTACGAGCAGTACTTC.

The chain is built from TRBV7-2 and TRBJ1-2; D is unclear. V shed 1 base and J shed 5 bases, with 14 bases lying between them. Germline V lookup: CDR1 SGHTA, CDR2 FQGNSA. CDR3 length: 15 amino acids. CDR3 coding DNA: TGTGCCAGCAGCTTAGATCCTCTGAGCGGGTATGGCTACACCTTC. Translating it yields CASSLDPLSGYGYTF.

The DNA for the CDR3 is TGTGCCAGCCGAAAGTGGAGGTTACCGGGCACTGAAGCTTTCTTT. This gives the protein CASRKWRLPGTEAFF. The chain is built from TRBV21-1 and TRBJ1-1. TRBV21-1 is recorded as a pseudogene. This CDR3 has 15 amino acids.

The chain has TRBV4-1 and TRBJ1-1; 9 bases are a match to TRBD1. After removal of 5 bases from V and 6 bases from J, the junction contained 4 bases not matched to a gene. CDR1 is MGHRA and CDR2 is YSYEKL in the germline V gene. This CDR3 has 13 residues. The DNA of the CDR3 is TGCGCCAGCAGCTGGGACAGGGAGGCTGAAGCTTTCTTT. Amino acid sequence: CASSWDREAEAFF.

The chain recombines TRBV14 with TRBJ2-1, with D possibly matching TRBD2 (7 bases). CDR1 and CDR2 (germline): SGHDN, FVKESK. V lost 3 bases and J 4 bases, leaving 16 bases between the germline ends. This CDR3 has 16 residues. CDR3 residues: CASSQETGTMYNEQFF. CDR3 sequence (DNA): TGTGCCAGCAGCCAGGAAACAGGGACTATGTACAATGAGCAGTTCTTC.

DNA for the CDR3: TGTGCCAGTACCCTTCTTTTTCGGGGACAGGGCACCGGGGAGCTGTTTTTT. Its translation is CASTLLFRGQGTGELFF. The chain combines TRBV19 with TRBJ2-2; 9 nucleotides match TRBD1. CDR1 and CDR2 (germline): LNHDA, SQIVND (reference sequence). CDR3 length: 17 amino acids. J gave up 4 bases and V 7 bases, and 13 bases lay outside the gene matches. Combining the CDR3 with reference TRBV19 and TRBJ2-2 gives the whole variable domain DGGITQSPKYLFRKEGQNVTLSCEQNLNHDAMYWYRQDPGQGLRLIYYSQIVNDFQKGDIAEGYSVSREKKESFPLTVTSAQKNPTAFYLCASTLLFRGQGTGELFFGEGSRLTVL.

A note on this clone: This sample also contains other DNA sequences that code for the same CDR3. The CDR3 nucleotides read TGTGCCAGCAGTTCGACTGGCTCTGGAAACACCATATATTTT. Translated, it gives CASSSTGSGNTIYF. This chain joins TRBV28 and TRBJ1-3; unclear D gene. The CDR3 runs 14 residues. Germline CDR1 and CDR2: MDHEN and SYDVKM. V was cut by 4 bases and J by 0 bases, with 7 bases left in between.

V and J are TRBV6-1 and TRBJ2-5; a possible D gene is TRBD1 (7 bases). The CDR3 runs to 16 residues. CDR1 and CDR2 (germline): MNHNS, SASEGT. V gave up 0 bases and J gave up 5 bases, with 16 bases separating them. As DNA, the CDR3 is TGTGCCAGCAGTGAAGCCGCTGGAGGGGGCGCGGAGACCCAGTACTTC. This translates into CASSEAAGGGAETQYF.

The chain combines TRBV12-5 with TRBJ2-7; D is possibly TRBD2 (6 bases). CDR3 length: 17 residues. Germline values: CDR1 LGHNT, CDR2 FRNRAP. The ends were cut back, 1 base at V and 3 bases at J, with 19 bases in the middle. CDR3 DNA sequence: TGTGCTAGTGGTTTGGCCCACGGGGCGGGATTGTTCTACGAGCAGTACTTC. Amino acid sequence: CASGLAHGAGLFYEQYF.

This clone was found once. This sequence joins TRBV10-2 and TRBJ2-1; TRBD2 matches at 9 bases. This CDR3 has 18 amino acids. V dropped 6 bases and J dropped 4; count of bases not matched to a gene: 16. Per the germline V gene, CDR1 is WSHSY and CDR2 is SAAADI. CDR3 loop: CASSLGLAGFTKYNEQFF. In nucleotides, the CDR3 is TGCGCCAGCAGCCTGGGACTAGCAGGTTTTACTAAATACAATGAGCAGTTCTTC.

V and J are TRBV4-2 and TRBJ2-1, with 9 bases matching TRBD2. The length of the CDR3 is 17 residues. CDR1 and CDR2 (germline): LGHNA, YNFKEQ. The V and J ends lost 3 bases and 5 bases, in that order; junction bases with no gene match: 11. In DNA, the CDR3 is TGTGCCAGCAGCCAGAGGGGTAGCGGGAGTTTTGACAATGAGCAGTTCTTC. This encodes CASSQRGSGSFDNEQFF.

The J gene is TRBJ2-7, the V gene TRBV4-2, with 12 bases that match TRBD2. There are 19 residues in the CDR3. Germline trimming cut 0 bases from V and 0 bases from J; bases unmatched to any gene: 9. The germline CDR1 and CDR2 sequences are LGHNA and YNFKEQ. CDR3 sequence (DNA): TGTGCCAGCAGCCAAGATACTAGGACTAGCGGGAAACTCTCCTACGAGCAGTACTTC. As protein: CASSQDTRTSGKLSYEQYF.

The chain links TRBV28 to TRBJ2-3; tentative D call: TRBD2 (7 bases). The V and J ends lost 6 bases and 3 bases respectively, with 16 bases between them. Germline loops: CDR1 MDHEN, CDR2 SYDVKM. This CDR3 has 15 amino acids. CDR3 residues: CASSPGAGATDTQYF. CDR3 coding DNA: TGTGCCAGCAGCCCAGGGGCGGGAGCAACAGATACGCAGTATTTT.

V is TRBV28 and J is TRBJ1-1; TRBD1 might be the D (5 bases). CDR3 length equals 16 residues. The V gene's germline CDR1 is MDHEN and CDR2 SYDVKM. V lost 1 base and J 3 bases, leaving 15 bases between the germline ends. The CDR3 DNA sequence: TGTGCCAGCAGTTTATCGGGACTCCGGATGCACACTGAAGCTTTCTTT. This translates into CASSLSGLRMHTEAFF. Full variable domain (remainder filled in from reference TRBV28 and TRBJ1-1): DVKVTQSSRYLVKRTGEKVFLECVQDMDHENMFWYRQDPGLGLRLIYFSYDVKMKEKGDIPEGYSVSREKKERFSLILESASTNQTSMYLCASSLSGLRMHTEAFFGQGTRLTVV.

The rearrangement joins TRBV10-3 to TRBJ1-2; TRBD1 might be the D (5 bases). V shed 8 bases and J shed 7 bases, with 17 bases lying between them. Germline assignment: CDR1 ENHRY and CDR2 SYGVKD. This CDR3 is built from 13 residues. CDR3 in amino acids: CAIALSGLGGYTF. DNA of the CDR3: TGTGCCATCGCACTTTCAGGGTTAGGTGGCTACACCTTC.